The rows below give T cell receptor beta chains drawn from one sample of a study of long-term antiretroviral therapy in people with HIV. Method: immunoSEQ multiplex PCR; TCRdb's copy keeps in-frame clones and lacks some. The sample has roughly 18,000 clones; around 92% are singletons. Material: unsorted PBMCs, obtained 3 years after starting antiretroviral therapy. All receptors derive from a man aged 50 to 59 with HIV. CDR3s include the opening cysteine and the closing phenylalanine or tryptophan. A D gene is named only where the DNA matches it firmly. For some rows the clone size is stated as once, few or many, or as a class when expanded; others skip it.

cdr3_aa	cdr3_nt	j_call	v_call	d_call	clone_size
CASSGRLADSYNEQFF	TGTGCCAGCAGCGGACGACTAGCGGACTCCTACAATGAGCAGTTCTTC	TRBJ2-1	TRBV9	TRBD2	NA
CASSPTGYEQYF	TGTGCCAGCAGTCCAACAGGATACGAGCAGTACTTC	TRBJ2-7	TRBV6-1	NA	few
CASSESDRGLYSNQPQHF	TGTGCCAGCAGTGAATCGGACAGGGGGCTTTATAGCAATCAGCCCCAGCATTTT	TRBJ1-5	TRBV6-1	TRBD1	NA
CASSSIAGPQETQYF	TGTGCCAGCAGTTCGATAGCGGGGCCCCAAGAGACCCAGTACTTC	TRBJ2-5	TRBV27	TRBD2	NA
CASSWGTGGTEAFF	TGTGCCAGCAGCTGGGGGACAGGGGGCACTGAAGCTTTCTTT	TRBJ1-1	TRBV5-6	TRBD1	NA
CARSLGCTGRTEAFF	TGTGCCAGAAGCTTGGGATGTACGGGGCGCACTGAAGCTTTCTTT	TRBJ1-1	TRBV5-3	NA	once
CASSEATGGSYGYTF	TGTGCCAGCAGTGAAGCTACAGGGGGCAGCTATGGCTACACCTTC	TRBJ1-2	TRBV6-1	TRBD1	NA
CASSLGYGGGQPQHF	TGTGCCAGCAGTTTAGGGTATGGGGGAGGGCAGCCCCAGCATTTT	TRBJ1-5	TRBV28	NA	NA
CASSPQVKSADRTNTEAFF	TGTGCCAGCTCACCACAAGTTAAAAGCGCGGACAGGACGAACACTGAAGCTTTCTTT	TRBJ1-1	TRBV18	TRBD1	NA
CSATRGEETQYF	TGCAGCGCCACCCGGGGGGAAGAGACCCAGTACTTC	TRBJ2-5	TRBV29-1	TRBD2	NA
CASSLASSQSPLHF	TGTGCCAGCAGCTTGGCTAGTAGCCAATCACCCCTCCACTTT	TRBJ1-6	TRBV5-6	NA	NA
CATSPARDVYSPLHF	TGTGCCACCAGCCCCGCCCGGGACGTTTATTCACCCCTCCACTTT	TRBJ1-6	TRBV15	NA	NA
CASSLRQGGSLHQPQHF	TGTGCCAGCAGCTTGCGACAGGGGGGAAGTCTGCATCAGCCCCAGCATTTT	TRBJ1-5	TRBV13	TRBD1	NA
CASSSGQLTEAFF	TGTGCCAGCAGCTCGGGACAGCTCACTGAAGCTTTCTTT	TRBJ1-1	TRBV7-2	TRBD1	NA
CASSLLRGGGSEKLFF	TGTGCCAGCAGTTTATTAAGGGGTGGGGGTAGTGAAAAACTGTTTTTT	TRBJ1-4	TRBV28	NA	NA
CATSREAGSSYEQYF	TGTGCCACCAGCAGAGAGGCAGGGAGCTCCTACGAGCAGTACTTC	TRBJ2-7	TRBV15	NA	NA
CASSPEIPGTSGTDTQYF	TGTGCCAGCAGTCCCGAAATCCCCGGGACTAGCGGGACAGATACGCAGTATTTT	TRBJ2-3	TRBV28	TRBD2	NA
CASSLGELRLRAQETQYF	TGTGCCAGCAGCTTGGGCGAATTGAGGCTCAGGGCCCAAGAGACCCAGTACTTC	TRBJ2-5	TRBV5-6	NA	NA
CASSEADRAEGYTF	TGTGCCAGCAGTGAGGCCGACAGGGCGGAGGGCTACACCTTC	TRBJ1-2	TRBV25-1	TRBD1	NA
CASSASGGFTDTQYF	TGTGCCAGCAGTGCTAGCGGGGGGTTCACAGATACGCAGTATTTT	TRBJ2-3	TRBV13	TRBD2	once
CASSLGGGYSYEQYF	TGTGCCAGCAGCTTGGGCGGGGGGTATTCCTACGAGCAGTACTTC	TRBJ2-7	TRBV5-5	TRBD2	NA
CASSPRSGQAEQFF	TGTGCCAGCAGCCCCCGCTCCGGACAGGCTGAGCAGTTCTTC	TRBJ2-1	TRBV5-4	TRBD1	NA
CASSSGTSFYEQYF	TGTGCCAGCAGCTCCGGGACAAGCTTCTACGAGCAGTACTTC	TRBJ2-7	TRBV6-5	NA	few
CASSLGGGAIYNEQFF	TGTGCCAGCAGCTTGGGCGGGGGGGCAATTTACAATGAGCAGTTCTTC	TRBJ2-1	TRBV7-2	TRBD2	once
CASSLGGGVNEKLFF	TGTGCCAGCAGCTTAGGCGGGGGCGTTAATGAAAAACTGTTTTTT	TRBJ1-4	TRBV7-2	NA	NA
CATTPGQVSTDTQYF	TGTGCTACCACCCCGGGACAGGTCAGCACAGATACGCAGTATTTT	TRBJ2-3	TRBV12-5	TRBD1	once
CASSDRGSGDTQYF	TGTGCCAGCAGCGACAGGGGGTCAGGAGATACGCAGTATTTT	TRBJ2-3	TRBV7-2	TRBD1	NA
CASSEGRAYEQYF	TGTGCCAGCAGTGAGGGCAGAGCCTACGAGCAGTACTTC	TRBJ2-7	TRBV2	NA	NA
CASIPRGSVGTEAFF	TGTGCCAGCATTCCTAGGGGAAGTGTTGGCACTGAAGCTTTCTTT	TRBJ1-1	TRBV6-5	NA	NA
CASSVGGTDTQYF	TGTGCCAGCAGCGTAGGCGGGACAGATACGCAGTATTTT	TRBJ2-3	TRBV9	NA	NA
CASSFNSQEAFF	TGTGCCAGCAGCTTCAATTCACAAGAAGCTTTCTTT	TRBJ1-1	TRBV7-9	NA	NA